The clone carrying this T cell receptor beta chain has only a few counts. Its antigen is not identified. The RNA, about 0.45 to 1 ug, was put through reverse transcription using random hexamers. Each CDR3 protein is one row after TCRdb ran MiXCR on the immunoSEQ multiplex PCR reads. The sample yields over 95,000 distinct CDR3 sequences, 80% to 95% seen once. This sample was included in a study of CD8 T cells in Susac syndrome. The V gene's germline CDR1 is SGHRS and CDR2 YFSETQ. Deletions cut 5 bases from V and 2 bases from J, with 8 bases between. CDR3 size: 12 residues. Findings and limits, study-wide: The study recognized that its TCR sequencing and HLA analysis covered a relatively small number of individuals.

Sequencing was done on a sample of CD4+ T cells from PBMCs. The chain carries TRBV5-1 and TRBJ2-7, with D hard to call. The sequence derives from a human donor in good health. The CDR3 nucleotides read TGCGCCAGCAGTGGTCAGACCTACGAGCAGTACTTC. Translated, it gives CASSGQTYEQYF.